This T cell receptor beta chain derives from a study of T cell changes during pregnancy in multiple sclerosis. Germline values: CDR1 SNHLY, CDR2 FYNNEI. The V end was cut by 4 bases, the J end by 5 bases, with 17 bases between. This CDR3 contains 15 residues. Clones were read by immunoSEQ multiplex PCR, and TCRdb kept only the in-frame ones, dropping some. The sample consists of 70,000 or so clones, about nine tenths of them appearing once. The receptor was derived from a female donor with multiple sclerosis, enrolled in a pregnancy study. The sample here was CD4+ T cells from peripheral blood mononuclear cells, taken before pregnancy. J is TRBJ2-5 and V is TRBV2, with D possibly TRBD1 on 6 matching bases. The CDR3 loop reads CASSGGDTQGETQYF. DNA for the CDR3: TGTGCCAGCAGTGGAGGGGACACCCAGGGTGAGACCCAGTACTTC. Full variable domain (outside the CDR3, taken from reference TRBV2 and TRBJ2-5): EPEVTQTPSHQVTQMGQEVILRCVPISNHLYFYWYRQILGQKVEFLVSFYNNEISEKSEIFDDQFSVERPDGSNFTLKIRSTKLEDSAMYFCASSGGDTQGETQYFGPGTRLLVL.